This TCR beta chain was documented in a study of cytomegalovirus exposure and HLA in healthy donors. Study-wide results and limits: Among the CMV-associated chains, a few were confirmed in vitro as specific for CMV antigens. The dataset shows that most TCR sequences were rare, while some public TCRs occurred in many donors.

V was shortened by 5 bases and J by 2 bases, with 16 bases between the two germline ends. The CDR3 is 15 residues long. Germline lookup yields CDR1 LNHDA and CDR2 SQIVND (reference sequence). Some clones are missing from TCRdb's copy, which holds only in-frame ones; the method was immunoSEQ multiplex PCR. Seen here are 200,000 to 250,000 clones, approximately 80% observed once, and the top ten hold over 12%. In its sample, this clone was seen once. The antigen is not known. The clonotype comes from a woman aged 30 to 39 in good health and CMV-seropositive. Sequenced input: PBMCs. The chain is built from TRBV19 and TRBJ2-7; D tentatively reads TRBD1 or TRBD2 (5 bases each). CDR3 DNA: TGTGCCAGTAGTCCCCTACCCCGGGACCCCTACGAGCAGTACTTC. Translating gives CASSPLPRDPYEQYF.